This T cell receptor beta chain derives from a study of T cell responses to AZD1222 COVID-19 vaccine. General study findings and limits: CD4 TCRs covered the whole spike, strongest at regions 160-218 and 743-854. The repertoires were collected only after the peak T cell response.

CDR1 is KGHDR, CDR2 SFDVKD, per germline. Trimming took off 4 bases at V and 0 bases at J, with 1 base between the two ends. CDR3 length equals 12 residues. Produced via immunoSEQ multiplex PCR; TCRdb's table is partial and in-frame only. The sample has fewer than 65,000 clones, around 89% seen once; the top ten hold around 15%. With regard to this clone: Its specificity is unknown.

Source: peripheral blood, taken 28 days after the second AZD1222 dose. This TCR was recovered from an adult who received the AZD1222 COVID-19 vaccine. This rearrangement joins TRBV24-1 to TRBJ2-3; D gene ambiguous. The CDR3 nucleotides read TGTGCCACCAGTGAAAGCACAGATACGCAGTATTTT. This codes for CATSESTDTQYF.